This entry lists 24 T cell receptor beta chains sequenced from one sample in a study of blood T cell repertoires in COVID-19. The table came from immunoSEQ multiplex PCR; TCRdb's copy has only in-frame clones and leaves some out. The table has over 200,000 clones, roughly four fifths seen once. The sample consisted of peripheral blood. The origin of the receptors is a woman between 40 and 50 years old with active or convalescent COVID-19.

Remarks on this clone: A read error may account for a junction end that differs from germline. This chain uses TRBV5-6 with TRBJ1-2, with D perhaps matching TRBD1 (5 bases). The CDR3 covers 14 residues. Germline V gene sequence: CDR1 SGHDT, CDR2 YYEEEE. CDR3 region: CASSFRTAHRDGSF. CDR3 bases: TGTGCCAGCAGCTTCCGGACTGCCCACCGGGACGGGAGCTTC.

The chain couples TRBV3-1 (or the pseudogene TRBV3-2) to TRBJ1-2; the match to TRBD1 covers 9 bases. This CDR3 is built from 12 residues. The J segment lost 14 bases and the V segment lost 4 bases, leaving 8 bases of the junction unmatched. Germline-derived CDR1 and CDR2 are LGHDT and YNNKEL (reference sequence). The CDR3 DNA reads as TGTGCCAGCAGCCCCGGACAGGGGTCTGAAACCTTC. It translates to CASSPGQGSETF.

This chain links TRBV29-1 with TRBJ2-7, with 7 bases matching TRBD1. Per germline, CDR1 SQVTM and CDR2 ANQGSEA. With V trimmed by 6 bases and J by 5 bases, 16 bases remained unmatched. This CDR3 has 15 residues. The CDR3 loop reads CSVEGTVGEINEQYF. Here the CDR3 DNA reads TGCAGCGTCGAGGGGACAGTGGGAGAAATCAACGAGCAGTACTTC.

The chain is built from TRBV6-5 and TRBJ1-1; 7 nucleotides line up with TRBD1. Germline lookup yields CDR1 MNHEY and CDR2 SVGAGI. This CDR3 has 11 residues. After removal of 5 bases from V and 11 bases from J, the junction contained 5 bases not matched to a gene. CDR3 DNA: TGTGCCAGCAGTAAGGACAGGAGGGCTTTCTTT. It encodes CASSKDRRAFF.

The gene calls are TRBV19 and TRBJ1-2; 9 nucleotides line up with TRBD1. The germline V gene has CDR1 LNHDA and CDR2 SQIVND (reference sequence). The CDR3 consists of 14 residues. The CDR3 reads CAIRTGAPSYGYTF. CDR3 DNA: TGTGCAATACGGACAGGGGCTCCTTCCTATGGCTACACCTTC.

The chain joins TRBV11-2 to TRBJ2-3; possible D gene TRBD1, 6 bases. The CDR3 is made up of 15 amino acids. Germline CDR1 and CDR2: SGHAT and FQNNGV. With 0 bases removed from V and 4 bases from J, the gap between germline ends came to 11 bases. The CDR3 loop reads CASSLERTASDTQYF. CDR3 coding DNA: TGTGCCAGCAGCTTAGAGCGGACAGCCTCAGATACGCAGTATTTT.

The V and J genes are TRBV21-1 and TRBJ2-7; whether TRBD2, the table's D call, matches the DNA was not checked. TRBV21-1 is given as a pseudogene. CDR3 length equals 15 residues. This CDR3 reads CASSKGEGILYEQYF. In DNA form, the CDR3 reads TGTGCCAGCAGCAAAGGGGAGGGTATCCTCTACGAGCAGTACTTC.

The J gene is TRBJ2-3, the V gene TRBV28, with 10 bases matching TRBD2. V lost 5 bases to trimming and J lost 5 bases; unmatched junction nucleotides: 13. This CDR3 contains 17 residues. Germline-derived CDR1 and CDR2 are MDHEN and SYDVKM. The CDR3 bases are TGTGCCAGCAGTCCCGGGGGAGCGGGGGGGCCTAGAGATACGCAGTATTTT. Translated, it gives CASSPGGAGGPRDTQYF.

The V and J genes are TRBV6-5 and TRBJ1-2; 7 bases agree with TRBD1. CDR3 length equals 13 residues. The trim removed 4 bases at V and 4 bases at J, leaving 3 bases unmatched. Per germline, CDR1 MNHEY and CDR2 SVGAGI. Here the CDR3 reads CASSWAGGYGYTF. DNA for the CDR3: TGTGCCAGCAGTTGGGCAGGGGGCTATGGCTACACCTTC.

Remarks on this clone: One junction end does not reproduce the germline sequence, and a read error may be involved. The V and J genes are TRBV9 and TRBJ2-1; TRBD2 matches at 8 bases. CDR1 SGDLS and CDR2 YYNGEE come from the germline V gene. The CDR3 length is 15 residues. CDR3 region: CASSAIPGLGGGVLF. The CDR3 bases are TGTGCCAGCAGCGCGATTCCGGGACTAGGGGGAGGTGTGCTCTTC.

V is TRBV6-4 and J is TRBJ1-2; TRBD1 matches at 7 bases. V gave up 0 bases and J gave up 6 bases; unmatched junction bases: 7. CDR1 is MRHNA, CDR2 SNTAGT, per germline. The CDR3 is 15 residues long. The CDR3 here is CASSDSNRGPHGYTF. The CDR3, as DNA: TGTGCCAGCAGTGACTCGAACAGGGGTCCGCATGGCTACACCTTC.

The chain uses TRBV11-2 and TRBJ2-7; D may be TRBD1 (6 bases). Trimming cost V 7 bases and J 2 bases, with 15 bases left between them. This CDR3 comprises 14 residues. Germline V lookup: CDR1 SGHAT, CDR2 FQNNGV. The CDR3 sequence is CASTLTGPTYEQYF. CDR3 bases: TGTGCCAGCACCTTGACAGGCCCGACCTACGAGCAGTACTTC.

The gene calls are TRBV2 and TRBJ1-5; TRBD1 might be the D (6 bases). V was trimmed by 7 bases and J by 1 base, leaving 11 bases between them. Per the germline V gene, CDR1 is SNHLY and CDR2 is FYNNEI. The CDR3 has 14 residues. CDR3 DNA sequence: TGTGCCAGCATGACAGGTCTGAGCAATCAGCCCCAGCATTTT. This gives the protein CASMTGLSNQPQHF.

The rearrangement uses TRBV2 and TRBJ1-4; no reliable D call. Germline V lookup: CDR1 SNHLY, CDR2 FYNNEI. There are 14 residues in the CDR3. Trimming shortened V by 6 bases and J by 7 bases, and 15 bases separated the two germline ends. The CDR3: CASSGTEFGEKLFF. CDR3 coding DNA: TGTGCCAGCAGCGGTACAGAGTTTGGTGAAAAACTGTTTTTT.

The chain couples TRBV9 to TRBJ2-7; D not certain. The CDR3 loop spans 12 amino acids. Germline V gene data show CDR1 as SGDLS and CDR2 as YYNGEE. V gave up 3 bases and J gave up 3 bases, with 7 bases separating them. CDR3 protein: CASSGSSYEQYF. The CDR3 DNA follows: TGTGCCAGCAGCGGGAGCAGCTACGAGCAGTACTTC.

This clone was recorded a few times. This chain connects TRBV19 to TRBJ1-6, with D unresolved. This CDR3 region has 12 residues. V gave up 5 bases and J gave up 5 bases, with 4 bases separating them. Germline values: CDR1 LNHDA, CDR2 SQIVND (reference sequence). CDR3 in DNA: TGTGCCAGTAGTCCGGATAATTCACCCCTCCACTTT. Residues: CASSPDNSPLHF.

On this clone itself: Other nucleotide sequences from this sample produce the same CDR3. The CDR3 DNA follows: TGCGCCAGCAGCCAAGGGGCGATACAAGAGACCCAGTACTTC. Protein: CASSQGAIQETQYF. The genes are TRBV4-1 and TRBJ2-5; D uncertain. The ends were cut back, 1 base at V and 2 bases at J, with 8 bases in the middle. This CDR3 comprises 14 residues. CDR1 is MGHRA and CDR2 is YSYEKL in the germline V gene.

The chain uses TRBV30 and TRBJ2-3, with D unresolved. The CDR3 loop spans 13 amino acids. Trimming stripped 5 bases from V and 2 bases from J, with 11 bases between. Per germline, CDR1 GTSNPN and CDR2 SVGIG (reference sequence). For the CDR3, the DNA is TGTGCCTGGCTACCCGTAGACACAGATACGCAGTATTTT. Translated, it gives CAWLPVDTDTQYF.

The CDR3 DNA sequence: TGCGCCAGCAGCTTTACAGGGGATAACACTGAAGCTTTCTTT. Translating it yields CASSFTGDNTEAFF. V gene TRBV4-3 combines with J gene TRBJ1-1, with 7 bases fitting TRBD1. Germline loops: CDR1 LGHNA, CDR2 YSLEER. The CDR3 spans 14 residues. With 5 bases clipped from V and 2 bases from J, the junction kept 5 bases outside the gene matches.

The chain employs TRBV3-1 (or the pseudogene TRBV3-2) and TRBJ2-1; TRBD2 aligns across 10 bases. Germline loops: CDR1 LGHDT, CDR2 YNNKEL (reference sequence). J lost 8 bases, V lost 3 bases, and 16 bases had no gene match. This CDR3 spans 18 amino acids. CDR3 coding DNA: TGTGCCAGCAGCCACCCCAAAGGGCAGCGGGGGGGGATCGATGAGCAGTTCTTC. Translated, it gives CASSHPKGQRGGIDEQFF.

The rearrangement joins TRBV11-3 to TRBJ1-4, with 8 bases lining up with TRBD1. The CDR3 runs to 15 residues. CDR1 is SGHNT and CDR2 is YENEEA in the germline V gene. The V segment lost 5 bases and the J segment 9 bases; nucleotides outside the gene matches: 11. CDR3 loop: CASSPRQGARKKLFF. CDR3 sequence (DNA): TGTGCCAGCAGCCCGCGGCAGGGGGCGCGTAAAAAACTGTTTTTT. The full variable domain, rest sourced from reference TRBV11-3 and TRBJ1-4, is EAGVVQSPRYKIIEKKQPVAFWCNPISGHNTLYWYLQNLGQGPELLIRYENEEAVDDSQLPKDRFSAERLKGVDSTLKIQPAELGDSAVYLCASSPRQGARKKLFFGSGTQLSVL.

This chain uses TRBV27 with TRBJ1-2; 9 bases line up with TRBD1. The CDR3 runs 15 residues. The V gene's germline CDR1 is MNHEY and CDR2 SMNVEV (reference sequence). The V and J ends lost 4 bases and 6 bases, in that order; junction bases with no gene match: 9. The CDR3 DNA is TGTGCCAGCAGTTCACCGGGGACAGGGCAAAATGGCTACACCTTC. This translates into CASSSPGTGQNGYTF.

V usage is TRBV7-9 and J usage is TRBJ2-2; TRBD2 aligns across 12 bases. Germline V gene data show CDR1 as SEHNR and CDR2 as FQNEAQ (reference sequence). J gave up 5 bases and V 5 bases, and 6 bases lay outside the gene matches. The CDR3 is made up of 16 amino acids. The CDR3, as DNA: TGTGCCAGCAGCCTCCGGACTAGCGGGGCGACCGGGGAGCTGTTTTTT. Its protein product is CASSLRTSGATGELFF.

The rearrangement joins TRBV27 to TRBJ2-7, with 9 bases identical to TRBD1. Germline values: CDR1 MNHEY, CDR2 SMNVEV (reference sequence). The junction had 3 bases not matched to a gene; V was cut back by 6 bases and J by 3 bases. The CDR3 spans 13 residues. The CDR3 nucleotides read TGTGCCAGCAGGCGGGACAGGGACTACGAGCAGTACTTC. It is translated as CASRRDRDYEQYF.